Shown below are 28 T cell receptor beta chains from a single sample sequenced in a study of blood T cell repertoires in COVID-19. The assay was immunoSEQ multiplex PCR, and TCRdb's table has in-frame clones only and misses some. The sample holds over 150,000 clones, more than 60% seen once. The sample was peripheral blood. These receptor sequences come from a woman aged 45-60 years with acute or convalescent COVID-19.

Here the CDR3 reads CASSPRGTEAFF. CDR3 sequence (DNA): TGTGCCAGCAGCCCAAGGGGGACTGAAGCTTTCTTT. The J gene is TRBJ1-1, the V gene TRBV25-1; D may be TRBD1 (6 bases). There are 12 residues in the CDR3. Germline V gene lookup returns CDR1 MGHDK and CDR2 SYGVNS. Trimming stripped 6 bases from V and 5 bases from J, with 10 bases between.

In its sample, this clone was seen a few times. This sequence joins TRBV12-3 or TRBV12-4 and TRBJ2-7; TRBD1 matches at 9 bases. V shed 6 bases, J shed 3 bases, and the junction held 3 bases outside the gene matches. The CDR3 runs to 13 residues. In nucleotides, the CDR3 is TGTGCCAGCAGCTGGGGACAGGGCTACGAGCAGTACTTC. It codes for CASSWGQGYEQYF.

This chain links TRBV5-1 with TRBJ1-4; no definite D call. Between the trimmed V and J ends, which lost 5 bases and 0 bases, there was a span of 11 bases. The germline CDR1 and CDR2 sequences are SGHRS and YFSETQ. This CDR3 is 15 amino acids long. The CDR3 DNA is TGCGCCAGCAGAAAGGAGATAGCAACTAATGAAAAACTGTTTTTT. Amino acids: CASRKEIATNEKLFF.

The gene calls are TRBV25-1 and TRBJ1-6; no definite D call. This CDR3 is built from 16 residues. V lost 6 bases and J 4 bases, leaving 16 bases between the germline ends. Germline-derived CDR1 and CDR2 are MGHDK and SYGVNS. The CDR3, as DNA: TGTGCCAGCAGCTCCACCACGGGGAGGTATAATTCACCCCTCCACTTT. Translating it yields CASSSTTGRYNSPLHF.

The CDR3 region is CASSLERADRQYF. DNA for the CDR3: TGTGCCAGCAGTTTAGAGAGGGCCGATAGGCAGTACTTC. This chain connects TRBV12-3 or TRBV12-4 to TRBJ2-7; perhaps TRBD2 as D (5 bases). The CDR3 has 13 amino acids. The V gene lost 1 base and the J gene lost 9 bases, with 13 bases spanning the gap.

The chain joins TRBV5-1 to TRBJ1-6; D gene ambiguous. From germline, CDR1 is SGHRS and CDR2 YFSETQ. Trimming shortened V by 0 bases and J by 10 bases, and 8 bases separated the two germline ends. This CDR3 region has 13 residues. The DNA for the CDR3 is TGCGCCAGCAGCTTGGACAGTTTCTCACCCCTCCACTTT. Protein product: CASSLDSFSPLHF.

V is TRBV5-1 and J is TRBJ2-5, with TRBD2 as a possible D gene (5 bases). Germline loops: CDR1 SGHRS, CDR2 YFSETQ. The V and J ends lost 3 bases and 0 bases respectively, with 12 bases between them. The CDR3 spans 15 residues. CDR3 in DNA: TGCGCCAGCAGCTATACCCCTAGCTACCAAGAGACCCAGTACTTC. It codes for CASSYTPSYQETQYF.

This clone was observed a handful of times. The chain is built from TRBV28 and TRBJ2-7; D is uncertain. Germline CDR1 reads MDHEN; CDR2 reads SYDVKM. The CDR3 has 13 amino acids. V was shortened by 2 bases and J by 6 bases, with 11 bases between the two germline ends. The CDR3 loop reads CASSLPIAVEQYF. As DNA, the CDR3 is TGTGCCAGCAGTTTACCCATAGCCGTCGAGCAGTACTTC.

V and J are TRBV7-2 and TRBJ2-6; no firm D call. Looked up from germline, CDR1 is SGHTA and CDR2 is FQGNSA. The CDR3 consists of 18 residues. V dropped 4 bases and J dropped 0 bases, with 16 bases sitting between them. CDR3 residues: CASSSSSRRISGANVLTF. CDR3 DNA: TGTGCCAGCAGCTCGAGTAGCAGACGCATCTCTGGGGCCAACGTCCTGACTTTC.

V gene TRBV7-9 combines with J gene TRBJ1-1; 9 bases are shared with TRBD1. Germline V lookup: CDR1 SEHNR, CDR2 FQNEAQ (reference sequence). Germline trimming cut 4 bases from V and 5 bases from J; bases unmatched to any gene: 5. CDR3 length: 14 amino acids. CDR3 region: CASSSTGGGTEAFF. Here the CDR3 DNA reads TGTGCCAGCAGCTCGACAGGGGGAGGGACTGAAGCTTTCTTT.

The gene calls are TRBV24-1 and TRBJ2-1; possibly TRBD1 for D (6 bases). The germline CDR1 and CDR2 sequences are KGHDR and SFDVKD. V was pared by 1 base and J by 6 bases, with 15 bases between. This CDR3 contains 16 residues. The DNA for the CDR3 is TGTGCCACCAGTGATTTAGGGGCAGGGGAGAGCAATGAGCAGTTCTTC. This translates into CATSDLGAGESNEQFF.

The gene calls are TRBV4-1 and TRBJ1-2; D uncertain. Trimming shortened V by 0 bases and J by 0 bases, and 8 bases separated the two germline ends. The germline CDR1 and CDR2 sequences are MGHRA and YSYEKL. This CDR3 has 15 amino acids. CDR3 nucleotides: TGCGCCAGCAGCCAAGAGACACAGACTAACTATGGCTACACCTTC. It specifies CASSQETQTNYGYTF.

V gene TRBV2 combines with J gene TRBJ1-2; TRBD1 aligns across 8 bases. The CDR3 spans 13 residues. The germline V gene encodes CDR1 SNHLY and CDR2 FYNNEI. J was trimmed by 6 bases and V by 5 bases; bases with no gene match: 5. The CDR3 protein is CASSTRTGNGYTF. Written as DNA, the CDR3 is TGTGCCAGCAGTACACGGACAGGGAATGGCTACACCTTC.

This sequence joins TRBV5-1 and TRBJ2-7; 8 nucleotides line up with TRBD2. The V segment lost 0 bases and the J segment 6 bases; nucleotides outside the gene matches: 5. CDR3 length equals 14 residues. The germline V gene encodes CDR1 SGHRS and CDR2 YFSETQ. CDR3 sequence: CASSLDSRGGEQYF. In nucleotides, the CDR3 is TGCGCCAGCAGCTTGGATTCCCGGGGGGGCGAGCAGTACTTC.

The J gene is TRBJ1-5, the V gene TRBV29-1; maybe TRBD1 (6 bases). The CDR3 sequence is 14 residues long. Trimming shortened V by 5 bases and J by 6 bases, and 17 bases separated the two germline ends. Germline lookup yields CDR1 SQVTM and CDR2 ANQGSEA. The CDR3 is CSVSTTGIAQPQHF. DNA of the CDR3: TGCAGCGTTTCTACCACAGGGATTGCTCAGCCCCAGCATTTT.

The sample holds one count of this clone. The CDR3 DNA is TGTGCCAGTAGTATGAAACTGGAGGGGAGCTCCTACGAGCAGTACTTC. Encoded protein: CASSMKLEGSSYEQYF. The chain combines TRBV19 with TRBJ2-7; TRBD2 is a possible D gene (6 bases). Germline V gene lookup returns CDR1 LNHDA and CDR2 SQIVND (reference sequence). This CDR3 region has 16 residues. The ends were cut back, 3 bases at V and 0 bases at J, with 15 bases in the middle.

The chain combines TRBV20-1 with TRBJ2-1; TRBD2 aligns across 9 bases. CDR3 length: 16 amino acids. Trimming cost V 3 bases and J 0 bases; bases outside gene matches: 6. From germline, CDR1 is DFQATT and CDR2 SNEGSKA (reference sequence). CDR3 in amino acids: CSASSPSGISYNEQFF. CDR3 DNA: TGCAGTGCTAGTAGTCCTAGCGGGATCTCCTACAATGAGCAGTTCTTC.

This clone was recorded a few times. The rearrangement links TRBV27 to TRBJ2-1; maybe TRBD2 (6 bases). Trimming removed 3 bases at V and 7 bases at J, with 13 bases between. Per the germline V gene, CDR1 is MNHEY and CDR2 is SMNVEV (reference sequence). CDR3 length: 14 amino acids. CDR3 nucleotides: TGTGCCAGCAGTTTTCCGGGAGCCGTTAATGAGCAGTTCTTC. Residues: CASSFPGAVNEQFF.

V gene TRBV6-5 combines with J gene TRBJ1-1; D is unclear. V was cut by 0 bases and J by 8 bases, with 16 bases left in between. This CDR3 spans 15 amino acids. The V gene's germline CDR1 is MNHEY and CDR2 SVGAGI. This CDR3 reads CASSYSAIREVEAFF. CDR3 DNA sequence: TGTGCCAGCAGTTACTCAGCAATCCGGGAGGTCGAAGCTTTCTTT.

In nucleotides, the CDR3 is TGTGCCAGCAGTTTGGGACAGGGAGAGACCCAGTACTTC. Translation: CASSLGQGETQYF. The chain couples TRBV12-3 or TRBV12-4 to TRBJ2-5; 9 nucleotides line up with TRBD1. The CDR3 length is 13 residues. V was pared by 3 bases and J by 4 bases, with 0 bases of the junction left unmatched.

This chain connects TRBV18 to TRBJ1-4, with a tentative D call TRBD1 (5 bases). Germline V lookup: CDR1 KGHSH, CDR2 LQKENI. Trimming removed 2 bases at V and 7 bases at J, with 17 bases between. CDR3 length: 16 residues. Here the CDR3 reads CASSPSGAGRREKLFF. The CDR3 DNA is TGTGCCAGCTCACCAAGCGGGGCAGGGAGGCGTGAAAAACTGTTTTTT.

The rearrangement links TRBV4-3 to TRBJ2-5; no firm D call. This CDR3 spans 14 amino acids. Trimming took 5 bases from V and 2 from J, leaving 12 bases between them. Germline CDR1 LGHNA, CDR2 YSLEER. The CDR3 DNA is TGCGCCAGCAGCGGGCGAGCTATTCAAGAGACCCAGTACTTC. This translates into CASSGRAIQETQYF.

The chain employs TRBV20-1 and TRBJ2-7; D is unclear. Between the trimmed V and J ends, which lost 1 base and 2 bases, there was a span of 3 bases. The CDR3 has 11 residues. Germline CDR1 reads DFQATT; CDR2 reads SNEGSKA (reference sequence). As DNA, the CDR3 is TGCAGTGCTAGAGCGGCCTACGAGCAGTACTTC. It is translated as CSARAAYEQYF.

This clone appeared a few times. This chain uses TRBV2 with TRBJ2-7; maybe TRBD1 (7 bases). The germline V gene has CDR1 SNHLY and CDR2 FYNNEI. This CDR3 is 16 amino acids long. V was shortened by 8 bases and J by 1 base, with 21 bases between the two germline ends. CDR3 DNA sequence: TGTGCCAGCTTACCTTTAAGACAGGGAGGTTCCTACGAGCAGTACTTC. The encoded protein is CASLPLRQGGSYEQYF.

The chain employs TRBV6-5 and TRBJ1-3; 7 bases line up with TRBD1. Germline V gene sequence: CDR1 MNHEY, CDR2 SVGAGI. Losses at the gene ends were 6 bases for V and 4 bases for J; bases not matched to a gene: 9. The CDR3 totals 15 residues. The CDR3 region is CASRSTGSDGNTIYF. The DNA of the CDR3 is TGTGCCAGCAGGTCGACAGGGTCAGACGGAAACACCATATATTTT.

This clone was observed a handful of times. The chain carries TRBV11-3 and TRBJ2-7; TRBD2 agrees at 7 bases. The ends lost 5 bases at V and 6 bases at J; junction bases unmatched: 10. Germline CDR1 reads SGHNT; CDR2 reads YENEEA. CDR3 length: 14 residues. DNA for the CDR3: TGTGCCAGCAGCCAGGCGGGGGACTCACGCGAGCAGTACTTC. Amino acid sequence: CASSQAGDSREQYF.

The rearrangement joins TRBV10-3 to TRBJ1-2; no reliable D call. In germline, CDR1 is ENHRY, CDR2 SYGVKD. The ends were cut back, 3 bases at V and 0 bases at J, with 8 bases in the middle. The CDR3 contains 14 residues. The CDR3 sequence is CAISEEASNYGYTF. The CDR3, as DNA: TGTGCCATCAGTGAAGAAGCTTCTAACTATGGCTACACCTTC.

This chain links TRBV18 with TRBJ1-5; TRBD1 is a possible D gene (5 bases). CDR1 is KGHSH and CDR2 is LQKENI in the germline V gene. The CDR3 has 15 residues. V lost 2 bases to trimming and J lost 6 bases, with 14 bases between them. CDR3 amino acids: CASSPEDTGGQPQHF. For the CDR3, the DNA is TGTGCCAGCTCACCAGAAGACACGGGGGGTCAGCCCCAGCATTTT.